This note documents a single TCR beta chain sequence. MiXCR, run by TCRdb on the PCR reads, gives a single entry per CDR3 protein. Of fewer than 90,000 distinct CDR3 sequences listed, approximately 49% were seen once; the top ten hold approximately 10%. The sample originates from a study of CDR3 diversity in severe acne. CDR1 and CDR2 (germline): MDHEN, SYDVKM. The CDR3 consists of 13 residues. Trimming at V came to 8 bases and at J to 4 bases, leaving 7 bases not matched to a gene. The sequence was collected from a male donor with severe acne vulgaris. Sequenced: blood. This chain connects TRBV28 to TRBJ1-1; 7 nucleotides agree with TRBD1. The CDR3 nucleotides read TGTGCCAGCGCGGGACAGCTTTTCACTGAAGCTTTCTTT. Translating gives CASAGQLFTEAFF.